Sequencing of this TCR beta chain was carried out in a study of blood T cell repertoires in COVID-19. About the study: Some COVID-19 samples were acute and others convalescent; all came from the United States, Italy and Spain. Sources were T cells, B-cell-depleted T cells, or PBMCs; the material itself was cDNA or gDNA.

Cohort allocation depended upon clinical history that participants reported. The method was immunoSEQ multiplex PCR; TCRdb's version includes in-frame clones alone and lacks a portion of them. The data show 200,000 to 250,000 clones, about four fifths seen once. This CDR3 comprises 15 residues. Trimming removed 2 bases from V and 5 bases from J, with 11 bases in between. Germline V gives CDR1 SGHRS, CDR2 YFSETQ. The TCR originated in a woman aged 55-70 years who had recovered from COVID-19. The chain couples TRBV5-1 to TRBJ1-6; the D gene is possibly TRBD1 (5 bases). Specimen: PBMCs or T cells enriched from blood (not recorded which). CDR3 residues: CASSFVGGDNSPLHF. The CDR3 DNA is TGCGCCAGCAGCTTTGTGGGGGGGGATAATTCACCCCTCCACTTT.